The sample holds a few counts of the clone carrying this T cell receptor beta chain. The entry originates in a study of human T cells and chemical hapten exposure. Stated time point: pre-sensitization, week 0. As for treatment: therapeutic diphenylcyclopropenone sensitization with weekly scalp DPC. CDR1 DFQATT and CDR2 SNEGSKA come from the germline V gene (reference sequence). The CDR3 covers 15 residues. The junction had 6 bases not matched to a gene; V was cut back by 6 bases and J by 0 bases. One entry per CDR3 protein results from TCRdb running MiXCR on the RACE reads. The table has about 260,000 distinct CDR3 sequences, 7.5% to 9% seen once.

The sequences come from whole blood, collected in connection with sensitization to the hapten diphenylcyclopropenone (DPC). The sequence derives from a woman aged 35 to 49 with alopecia areata. Some clones in this sample may be carry-over from other donors' samples. The gene calls are TRBV20-1 and TRBJ2-3; 10 bases align to TRBD2. This CDR3 reads CSAATSGKSTDTQYF. In nucleotides, the CDR3 is TGCAGTGCGGCTACTAGCGGGAAGAGCACAGATACGCAGTATTTT.